The 6 T cell receptor beta chains below were found in one sample sequenced in a study of cytomegalovirus exposure and HLA in healthy donors. Both 60 Vbeta primers and 13 Jbeta primers went into the PCR. The assay was immunoSEQ multiplex PCR, and TCRdb's table has in-frame clones only and misses some. The sample records about 43,000 clones, roughly 80% being singletons. The sample taken for sequencing was PBMCs. These receptors originate from a man aged 25 to 40 in good health and CMV-seronegative.

A remark on this clone: An end of the junction does not agree with germline; a read error may underlie this. The chain uses TRBV9 and TRBJ2-5, with 8 bases aligning to TRBD1. Germline V gene lookup returns CDR1 SGDLS and CDR2 YYNGEE. The CDR3 length is 15 residues. In DNA form, the CDR3 reads TGTGCCAACAGCTCCCGGACAGGGAACCAAGAGACCCAGTACTTC. Protein product: CANSSRTGNQETQYF.

The chain recombines TRBV5-4 with TRBJ2-7, with 9 positions matching TRBD2. CDR1 is SGHNT, CDR2 YYREEE, per germline (reference sequence). Germline trimming cut 4 bases from V and 3 bases from J; bases unmatched to any gene: 8. CDR3 length equals 15 residues. CDR3 sequence reads: CASSQVSGSFYEQYF. CDR3 DNA sequence: TGTGCCAGCAGCCAAGTTAGCGGGAGCTTCTACGAGCAGTACTTC.

The chain recombines TRBV28 with TRBJ1-2, with D tentatively TRBD1 (6 bases). The V gene lost 3 bases and the J gene lost 8 bases, with 19 bases spanning the gap. The CDR3 has 15 amino acids. Germline V gene lookup returns CDR1 MDHEN and CDR2 SYDVKM. DNA for the CDR3: TGTGCCAGCAGTTTCACCCGGACAGCGCCTAGGGGCTACACCTTC. Translated: CASSFTRTAPRGYTF.

The gene calls are TRBV7-7 and TRBJ1-1; D ambiguous. CDR3 length: 13 amino acids. Per germline, CDR1 SSHAT and CDR2 FNYEAQ (reference sequence). Between the trimmed V and J ends, which lost 5 bases and 5 bases, there was a span of 12 bases. CDR3 residues: CASSPRPGTEAFF. In nucleotides, the CDR3 is TGTGCCAGCAGCCCCAGGCCCGGTACTGAAGCTTTCTTT.

V usage is TRBV7-3 and J usage is TRBJ2-1; 8 bases are a match to TRBD2. The length of the CDR3 is 16 residues. V lost 6 bases, J lost 5 bases, and 12 bases stayed unmatched. Looked up from germline, CDR1 is SGHTA and CDR2 is FQGTGA. The CDR3 DNA follows: TGTGCCAGCAGTCTGCTTGTCCGGGAGGGTAACAATGAGCAGTTCTTC. It yields the protein CASSLLVREGNNEQFF.

This chain joins TRBV5-1 and TRBJ2-1, with a tentative D call TRBD1 (5 bases). V was shortened by 1 base and J by 6 bases, with 11 bases between the two germline ends. Germline CDR1 is SGHRS and CDR2 is YFSETQ. This CDR3 contains 14 residues. The DNA of the CDR3 is TGCGCCAGCAGCTTGCAGGGTTTAGGCAATGAGCAGTTCTTC. Amino acid sequence: CASSLQGLGNEQFF.